This T cell receptor beta chain appears in the sequencing data of a study of T cell changes during pregnancy in multiple sclerosis (dated by TCRdb to the late 2010s). At the level of the whole study: The study looked at changes in the T cell repertoire across pregnancy in women with multiple sclerosis.

Receptor libraries were prepared by the immunoSEQ multiplex PCR assay. This immuneACCESS table, as held by TCRdb, lists in-frame sequences with V and J called but not all clones. Of the missing ones, under half trace to an unresolved V gene in checked studies; the others have no known cause. This sample is represented by approximately 44,000 clones; more than 85% of them were singletons. 7% of the sample lies in the top ten. About this clone: Its target antigen remains unknown. No quality values exist for individual bases; no much larger clone is one base distant.

V trim: 6 bases; J trim: 6 bases; unmatched bases: 8. The germline V gene supplies CDR1 SGHRS and CDR2 YFSETQ. The CDR3 runs 14 amino acids, cysteine and phenylalanine included. Only the CDR3 part of the read is kept: 42 bases, read in frame from the first base. The rearrangement joined TRBV5-1 to TRBJ2-2, and TRBD1 aligns with 7 junction nucleotides. The material sequenced was CD8+ T cells from peripheral blood mononuclear cells, taken in the third trimester of pregnancy. The TCR originated in a female donor with multiple sclerosis, enrolled in a pregnancy study. The DNA sequence is as follows: TGCGCCAGCACCACGACAGGGATGGCCGGGGAGCTGTTTTTT. Its protein is CASTTTGMAGELFF. The full variable domain, with segments outside the CDR3 supplied by the reference TRBV5-1 and TRBJ2-2 proteins, appears as KAGVTQTPRYLIKTRGQQVTLSCSPISGHRSVSWYQQTPGQGLQFLFEYFSETQRNKGNFPGRFSGRQFSNSRSEMNVSTLELGDSALYLCASTTTGMAGELFFGEGSRLTVL.